This T cell receptor (beta chain) is drawn from a study of OX40 agonist ivuxolimab in advanced cancers. Overall study context: Ivuxolimab, an agonistic anti-OX40 (CD134) antibody, was given to patients.

Measured with immunoSEQ multiplex PCR; TCRdb has only the in-frame clones, and not every one. This table holds roughly 49,000 clones, 88% found once. Germline CDR1 is LGHNA and CDR2 is YNFKEQ. Trimming removed 0 bases from V and 2 bases from J, with 8 bases in between. CDR3 length: 15 residues. The TCR comes from an adult with an advanced solid tumor such as melanoma, head and neck, liver or kidney cancer. Source: CD4+ or CD8+ T cells sorted from blood, taken in a trial of the OX40 agonist ivuxolimab. V is TRBV4-2 and J is TRBJ1-3; D is ambiguous. The CDR3 region has the DNA TGTGCCAGCAGCCAAGACTCGGGTACTGGAAACACCATATATTTT. Encoded protein: CASSQDSGTGNTIYF.